This record looks at one T cell receptor (beta chain) sequence and its context. The antigen remains unidentified. This CDR3 has 13 residues. V was cut by 0 bases and J by 6 bases, with 8 bases left in between. The germline gives CDR1 SEHNR, CDR2 FQNEAQ (reference sequence). The entry originates in a study of cytomegalovirus exposure and HLA in healthy donors. Study background: About 180 million T cells yielded more than 90 million unique TCR beta sequences in earlier analysis. Findings and limits, study-wide: In an earlier analysis, about 87% or about 30%: the productive usage of most TCR beta V segments. Later on, an analysis found that several of the most significant clusters appeared to be linked to common viral pathogens, which included parvovirus B19.

PCR amplification relied on 60 Vbeta primers (plus 13 Jbeta primers). Sequencing used immunoSEQ multiplex PCR; TCRdb keeps in-frame clones, though not all of them. The sample consists of some 190,000 clones, more than 75% of them appearing once. This clonotype was sampled from a man aged 30 to 39 in good health and CMV-seronegative. The chain employs TRBV7-9 and TRBJ1-2, with D maybe TRBD1 (6 bases). Sequenced: PBMCs. CDR3 nucleotides: TGTGCCAGCAGCTTAGCCAGGGGAAATGGCTACACCTTC. This translates into CASSLARGNGYTF.